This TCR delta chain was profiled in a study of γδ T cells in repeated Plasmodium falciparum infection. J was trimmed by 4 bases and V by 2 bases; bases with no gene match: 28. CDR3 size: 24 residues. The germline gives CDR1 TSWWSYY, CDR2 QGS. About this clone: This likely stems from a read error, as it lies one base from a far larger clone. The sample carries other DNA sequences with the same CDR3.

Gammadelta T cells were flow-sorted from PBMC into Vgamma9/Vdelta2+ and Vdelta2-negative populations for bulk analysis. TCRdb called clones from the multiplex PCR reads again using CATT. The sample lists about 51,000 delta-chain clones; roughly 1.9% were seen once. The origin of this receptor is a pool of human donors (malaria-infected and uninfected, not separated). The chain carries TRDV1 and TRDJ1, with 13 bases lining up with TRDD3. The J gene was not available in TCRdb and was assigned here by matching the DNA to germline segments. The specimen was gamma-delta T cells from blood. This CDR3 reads CALGEVPSFLLPLLGDTLGDKLIF. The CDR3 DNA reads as TGTGCTCTTGGGGAAGTCCCCTCCTTCCTACTCCCCTTACTGGGGGATACGCTGGGCGATAAACTCATCTTT.